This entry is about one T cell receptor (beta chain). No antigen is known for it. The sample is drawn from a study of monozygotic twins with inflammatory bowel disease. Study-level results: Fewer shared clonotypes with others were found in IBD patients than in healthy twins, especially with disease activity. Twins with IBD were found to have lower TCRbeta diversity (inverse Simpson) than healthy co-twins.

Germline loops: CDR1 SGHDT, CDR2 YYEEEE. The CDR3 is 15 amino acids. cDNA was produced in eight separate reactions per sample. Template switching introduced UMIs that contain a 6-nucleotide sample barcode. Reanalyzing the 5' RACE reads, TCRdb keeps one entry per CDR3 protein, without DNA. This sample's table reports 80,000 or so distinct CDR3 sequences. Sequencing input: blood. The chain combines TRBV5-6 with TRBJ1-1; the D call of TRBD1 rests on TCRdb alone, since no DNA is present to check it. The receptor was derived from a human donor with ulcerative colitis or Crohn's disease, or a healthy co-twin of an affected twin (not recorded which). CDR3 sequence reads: CASSLERGPGTEAFF.